This T cell receptor beta chain was sequenced during a study of blood T cell repertoires in COVID-19. Study at large: Sources were T cells, B-cell-depleted T cells, or PBMCs; the material itself was cDNA or gDNA.

Seattle patient enrollment occurred during active infection, with longitudinal follow-up thereafter. The table came from immunoSEQ multiplex PCR; TCRdb's copy has only in-frame clones and leaves some out. The sample carries roughly 250,000 clones, approximately 86% recorded once. The CDR3 spans 13 residues. V lost 6 bases to trimming and J lost 4 bases, with 12 bases between them. Germline loops: CDR1 ENHRY, CDR2 SYGVKD. The sample taken for sequencing was peripheral blood. This sequence was found in a human donor with COVID-19, enrolled during active disease. The donor label of this sample is uncertain. The rearrangement links TRBV10-3 to TRBJ1-1, with unresolved D. The CDR3 DNA is TGTGCCATCAGGGCCGGGGAGGGCACTGAAGCTTTCTTT. Translated, it gives CAIRAGEGTEAFF.